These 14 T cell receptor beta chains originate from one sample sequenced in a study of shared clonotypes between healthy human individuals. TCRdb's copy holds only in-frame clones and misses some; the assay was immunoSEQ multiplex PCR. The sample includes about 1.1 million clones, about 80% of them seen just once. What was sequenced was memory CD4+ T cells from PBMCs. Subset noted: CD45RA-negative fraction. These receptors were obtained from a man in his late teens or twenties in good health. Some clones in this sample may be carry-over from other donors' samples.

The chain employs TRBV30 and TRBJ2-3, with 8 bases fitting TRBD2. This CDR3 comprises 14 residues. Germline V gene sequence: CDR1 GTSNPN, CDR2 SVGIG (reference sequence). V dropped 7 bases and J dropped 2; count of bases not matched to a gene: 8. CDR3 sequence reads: CASGRGHLTDTQYF. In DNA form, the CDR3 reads TGTGCCTCCGGGAGGGGACATCTCACAGATACGCAGTATTTT.

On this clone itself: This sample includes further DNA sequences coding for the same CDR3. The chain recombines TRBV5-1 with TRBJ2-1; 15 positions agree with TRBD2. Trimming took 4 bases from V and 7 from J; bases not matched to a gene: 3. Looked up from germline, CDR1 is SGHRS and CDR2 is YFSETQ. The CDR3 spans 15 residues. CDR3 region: CASSGLAGGPNEQFF. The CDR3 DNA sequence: TGCGCCAGCAGCGGACTAGCGGGAGGGCCAAATGAGCAGTTCTTC.

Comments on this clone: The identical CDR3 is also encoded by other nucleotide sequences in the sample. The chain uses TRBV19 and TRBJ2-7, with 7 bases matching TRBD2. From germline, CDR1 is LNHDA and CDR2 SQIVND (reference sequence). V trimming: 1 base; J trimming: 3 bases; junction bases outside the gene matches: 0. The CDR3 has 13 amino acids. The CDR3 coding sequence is TGTGCCAGTAGTATAGCTAGCGGCTACGAGCAGTACTTC. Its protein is CASSIASGYEQYF.

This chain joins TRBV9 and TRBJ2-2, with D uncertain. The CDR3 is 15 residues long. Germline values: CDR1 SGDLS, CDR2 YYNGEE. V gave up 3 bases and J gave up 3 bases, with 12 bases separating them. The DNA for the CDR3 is TGTGCCAGCAGCGGAACCCCGGTCCACACCGGGGAGCTGTTTTTT. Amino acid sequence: CASSGTPVHTGELFF.

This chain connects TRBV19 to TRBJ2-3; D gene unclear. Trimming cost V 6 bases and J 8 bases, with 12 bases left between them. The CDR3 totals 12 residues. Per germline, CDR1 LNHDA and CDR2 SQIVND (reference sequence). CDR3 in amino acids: CASSQNYGTQYF. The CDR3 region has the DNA TGTGCCAGTAGCCAGAATTACGGTACGCAGTATTTT.

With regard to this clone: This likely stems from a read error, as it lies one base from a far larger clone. In nucleotides, the CDR3 is TGTGCCAGCAGACCGGGACAGGGCTACAATGAGCAGTTCTTC. As protein: CASRPGQGYNEQFF. The chain uses TRBV6-1 and TRBJ2-1, with 9 bases matching TRBD1. The CDR3 runs 14 residues. Germline CDR1 is MNHNS and CDR2 is SASEGT. Trimming at V came to 6 bases and at J to 3 bases, leaving 3 bases not matched to a gene.

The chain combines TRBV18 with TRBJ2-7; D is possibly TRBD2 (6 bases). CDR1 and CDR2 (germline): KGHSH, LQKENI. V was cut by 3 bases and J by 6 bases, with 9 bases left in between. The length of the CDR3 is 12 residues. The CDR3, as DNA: TGTGCCAGCTCACCGGGCGGGATCGAGCAGTACTTC. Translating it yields CASSPGGIEQYF.

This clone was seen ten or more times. CDR3 sequence reads: CASSTRAGTGIEQFF. The CDR3 DNA follows: TGTGCCAGTAGTACCCGGGCCGGGACAGGGATTGAGCAGTTCTTC. V usage is TRBV19 and J usage is TRBJ2-1; TRBD1 matches at 9 bases. Germline V gives CDR1 LNHDA, CDR2 SQIVND (reference sequence). This CDR3 is 15 amino acids long. Trimming cost V 4 bases and J 9 bases; bases outside gene matches: 10.

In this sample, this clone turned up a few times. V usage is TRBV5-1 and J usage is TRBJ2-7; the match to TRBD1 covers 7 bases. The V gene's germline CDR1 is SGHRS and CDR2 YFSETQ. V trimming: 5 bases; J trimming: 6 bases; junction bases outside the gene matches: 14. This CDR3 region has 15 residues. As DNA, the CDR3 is TGCGCCAGCAGGGTGGGTTGGGGACAGATAACCGAGCAGTACTTC. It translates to CASRVGWGQITEQYF.

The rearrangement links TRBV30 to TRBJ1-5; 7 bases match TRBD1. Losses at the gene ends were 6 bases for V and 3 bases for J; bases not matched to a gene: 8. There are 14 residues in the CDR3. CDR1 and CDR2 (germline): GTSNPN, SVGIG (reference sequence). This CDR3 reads CACTQGRVNQPQHF. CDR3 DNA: TGTGCCTGTACACAGGGGCGAGTCAATCAGCCCCAGCATTTT.

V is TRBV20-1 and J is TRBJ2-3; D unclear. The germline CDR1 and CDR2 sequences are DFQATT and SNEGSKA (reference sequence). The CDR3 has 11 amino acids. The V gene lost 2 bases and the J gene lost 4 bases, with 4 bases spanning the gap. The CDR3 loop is CSARRADTQYF. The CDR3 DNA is TGCAGTGCTAGAAGGGCAGATACGCAGTATTTT.

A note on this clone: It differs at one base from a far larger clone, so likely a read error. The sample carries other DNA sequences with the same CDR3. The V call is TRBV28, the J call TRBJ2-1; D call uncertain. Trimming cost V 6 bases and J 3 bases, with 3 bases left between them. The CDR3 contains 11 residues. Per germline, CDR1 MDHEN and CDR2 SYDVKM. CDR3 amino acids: CASSYYNEQFF. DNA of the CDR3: TGTGCCAGCAGCTACTACAATGAGCAGTTCTTC.

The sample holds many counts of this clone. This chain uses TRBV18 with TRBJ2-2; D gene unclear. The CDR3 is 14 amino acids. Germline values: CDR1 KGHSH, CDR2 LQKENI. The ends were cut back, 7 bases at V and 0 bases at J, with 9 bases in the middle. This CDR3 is CASFPRANTGELFF. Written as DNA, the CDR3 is TGTGCCAGCTTCCCCCGAGCGAACACCGGGGAGCTGTTTTTT. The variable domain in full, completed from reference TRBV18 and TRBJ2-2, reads NAGVMQNPRHLVRRRGQEARLRCSPMKGHSHVYWYRQLPEEGLKFMVYLQKENIIDESGMPKERFSAEFPKEGPSILRIQQVVRGDSAAYFCASFPRANTGELFFGEGSRLTVL.

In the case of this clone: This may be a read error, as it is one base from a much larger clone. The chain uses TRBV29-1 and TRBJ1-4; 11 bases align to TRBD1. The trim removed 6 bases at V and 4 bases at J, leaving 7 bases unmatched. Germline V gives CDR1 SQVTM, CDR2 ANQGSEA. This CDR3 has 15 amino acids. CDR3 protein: CSVAGTGGSNEKLFF. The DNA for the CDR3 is TGCAGCGTCGCGGGGACAGGGGGTAGTAATGAAAAACTGTTTTTT.